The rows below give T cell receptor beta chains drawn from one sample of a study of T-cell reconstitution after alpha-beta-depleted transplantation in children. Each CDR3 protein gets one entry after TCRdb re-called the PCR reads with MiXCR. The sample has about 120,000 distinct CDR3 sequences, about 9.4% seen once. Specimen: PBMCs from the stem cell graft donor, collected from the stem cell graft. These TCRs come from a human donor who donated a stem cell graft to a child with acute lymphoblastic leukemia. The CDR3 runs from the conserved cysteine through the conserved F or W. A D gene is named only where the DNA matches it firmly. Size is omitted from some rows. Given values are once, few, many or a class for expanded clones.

cdr3_aa: CASSLSTGLNEQFF
cdr3_nt: TGTGCCAGCAGTCTATCGACTGGTCTCAATGAGCAGTTCTTC
clone_size: many
v_call: TRBV27
d_call: -
j_call: TRBJ2-1
cdr3_length: 14

cdr3_aa: CSARGQGSGNTIYF
cdr3_nt: TGCAGTGCTAGGGGACAGGGCTCTGGAAACACCATATATTTT
clone_size: -
v_call: TRBV20-1
d_call: TRBD1
j_call: TRBJ1-3
cdr3_length: 14

cdr3_aa: CSGQQDFEAFF
cdr3_nt: TGCAGTGGTCAACAGGACTTTGAAGCTTTCTTT
clone_size: many
v_call: TRBV20-1
d_call: -
j_call: TRBJ1-1
cdr3_length: 11

cdr3_aa: CASSYLDVEAVEQYF
cdr3_nt: TGTGCCAGCAGTTACCTTGATGTGGAGGCAGTCGAGCAGTACTTC
clone_size: many
v_call: TRBV6-5
d_call: -
j_call: TRBJ2-7
cdr3_length: 15

cdr3_aa: CASSLGNTGPGYF
cdr3_nt: TGTGCCAGCAGCTTAGGGAACACAGGCCCCGGGTACTTC
clone_size: many
v_call: TRBV7-2
d_call: -
j_call: TRBJ2-4
cdr3_length: 13

cdr3_aa: CAWSIRGGRWTQYF
cdr3_nt: TGTGCCTGGAGTATACGTGGGGGACGGTGGACCCAGTACTTC
clone_size: many
v_call: TRBV30
d_call: -
j_call: TRBJ2-5
cdr3_length: 14

cdr3_aa: CASSLSGGRSDTQYF
cdr3_nt: TGTGCCAGCAGCTTATCCGGCGGGAGATCAGATACGCAGTATTTT
clone_size: many
v_call: TRBV7-9
d_call: TRBD2
j_call: TRBJ2-3
cdr3_length: 15

cdr3_aa: CSASGIQGGYGYTF
cdr3_nt: TGCAGTGCTAGCGGTATACAGGGGGGATATGGCTACACCTTC
clone_size: many
v_call: TRBV20-1
d_call: TRBD1
j_call: TRBJ1-2
cdr3_length: 14

cdr3_aa: CASSFSGTEKLFF
cdr3_nt: TGTGCCAGCAGCTTCTCCGGGACAGAAAAACTGTTTTTT
clone_size: -
v_call: TRBV7-8
d_call: -
j_call: TRBJ1-4
cdr3_length: 13

cdr3_aa: CASSSGPLSYNEQFF
cdr3_nt: TGTGCCAGCAGCAGTGGACCCCTATCCTACAATGAGCAGTTCTTC
clone_size: many
v_call: TRBV7-2
d_call: -
j_call: TRBJ2-1
cdr3_length: 15

cdr3_aa: CASSTRGTDPWASSRTYEQYF
cdr3_nt: TGTGCCAGCAGCACCCGCGGGACAGACCCGTGGGCTTCCTCTAGAACCTACGAGCAGTACTTC
clone_size: -
v_call: TRBV5-6
d_call: -
j_call: TRBJ2-7
cdr3_length: 21

cdr3_aa: CASSFPSSTSAYEQYF
cdr3_nt: TGTGCCAGCAGTTTTCCCTCCTCGACTAGCGCTTACGAGCAGTACTTC
clone_size: many
v_call: TRBV12-3/TRBV12-4
d_call: TRBD2
j_call: TRBJ2-7
cdr3_length: 16

cdr3_aa: CAWSVRVSNTDTQYF
cdr3_nt: TGTGCCTGGAGTGTACGAGTCTCAAACACAGATACGCAGTATTTT
clone_size: once
v_call: TRBV30
d_call: -
j_call: TRBJ2-3
cdr3_length: 15

cdr3_aa: CASSRSWGYTF
cdr3_nt: TGTGCCAGCAGTCGTTCTTGGGGCTACACCTTC
clone_size: many
v_call: TRBV5-5
d_call: -
j_call: TRBJ1-2
cdr3_length: 11

cdr3_aa: CASSPLAGGPYEQYF
cdr3_nt: TGTGCCAGCAGTCCACTAGCGGGAGGGCCCTACGAGCAGTACTTC
clone_size: many
v_call: TRBV12-3/TRBV12-4
d_call: TRBD2
j_call: TRBJ2-7
cdr3_length: 15

cdr3_aa: CASSPRHLNTDTQYF
cdr3_nt: TGTGCCAGCAGCCCGAGGCACTTAAACACAGATACGCAGTATTTC
clone_size: -
v_call: TRBV3-1
d_call: -
j_call: TRBJ2-3
cdr3_length: 15

cdr3_aa: CATSGLAGEEQFF
cdr3_nt: TGTGCCACCAGCGGACTAGCGGGGGAAGAGCAGTTCTTC
clone_size: -
v_call: TRBV15
d_call: TRBD2
j_call: TRBJ2-1
cdr3_length: 13